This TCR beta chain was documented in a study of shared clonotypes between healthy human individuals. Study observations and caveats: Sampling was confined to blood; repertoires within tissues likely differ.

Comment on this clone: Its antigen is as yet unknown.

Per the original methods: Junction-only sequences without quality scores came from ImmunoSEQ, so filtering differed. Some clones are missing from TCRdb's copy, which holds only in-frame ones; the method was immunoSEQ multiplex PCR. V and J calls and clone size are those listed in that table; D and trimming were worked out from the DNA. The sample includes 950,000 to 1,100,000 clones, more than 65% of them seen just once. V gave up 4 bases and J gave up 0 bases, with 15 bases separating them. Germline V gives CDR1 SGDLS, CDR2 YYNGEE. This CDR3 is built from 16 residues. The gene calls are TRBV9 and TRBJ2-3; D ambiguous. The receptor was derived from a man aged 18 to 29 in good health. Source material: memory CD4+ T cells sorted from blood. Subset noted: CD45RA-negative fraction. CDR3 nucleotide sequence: TGTGCCAGCAGCCCCCAGACTCGTTCTAGCACAGATACGCAGTATTTT. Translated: CASSPQTRSSTDTQYF.